This TCR beta chain stems from a study of blood T cell repertoires in COVID-19. Per the germline V gene, CDR1 is MGHRA and CDR2 is YSYEKL. Trimming removed 3 bases at V and 0 bases at J, with 8 bases between. The CDR3 is 15 amino acids. The assay was immunoSEQ multiplex PCR, and TCRdb's table has in-frame clones only and misses some. Here the sample spans around 100,000 clones, about 85% being singletons. This rearrangement joins TRBV4-1 to TRBJ1-4; TRBD1 might be the D (5 bases). The sequenced sample was peripheral blood. This TCR was sampled from a middle-aged man with acute or convalescent COVID-19. DNA of the CDR3: TGCGCCAGCAGCCAGACAGTTGCAACTAATGAAAAACTGTTTTTT. The encoded protein is CASSQTVATNEKLFF.